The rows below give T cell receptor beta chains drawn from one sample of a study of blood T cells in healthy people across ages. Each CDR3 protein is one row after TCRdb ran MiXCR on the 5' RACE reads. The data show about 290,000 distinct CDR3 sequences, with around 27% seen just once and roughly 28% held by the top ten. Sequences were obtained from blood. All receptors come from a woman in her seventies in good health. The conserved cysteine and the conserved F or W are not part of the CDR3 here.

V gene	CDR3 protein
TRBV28	ASLASGVSYNEQF
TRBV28	ASSSRLEGNEQF
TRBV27	ASSLMTATYNEQF
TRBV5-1	ASSPTTVNYGYT
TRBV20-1	SARDRFSQPQH
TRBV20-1	SAMLSGTTNEQF
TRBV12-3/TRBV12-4	ASSTDGNTEAF
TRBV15	ATSRDKGSGAF
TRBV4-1	ASSQVAAGTSDGSYEQY
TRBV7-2	ASSSNYDKYEKLF
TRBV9	ASSPHLGGLSVGYT
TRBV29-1	SVVPGQGLNEQF
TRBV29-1	SAHVEGQPQH
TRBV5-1	ASSLGGPENNSPLH
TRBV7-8	ASSPRVQGTTHT
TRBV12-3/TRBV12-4	ASREFLYNEQF
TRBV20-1	SARDLGLEKGKAIGTEAF
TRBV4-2	ASSQASGDLYGYT
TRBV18	ASSPPGSKPQH
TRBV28	ASSILDLQF
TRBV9	ASSVVPSGTGEQY
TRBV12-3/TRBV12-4	ASSSDGNTEAF
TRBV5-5	ASSVDRVDTGELF
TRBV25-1	ASSEFGTGYNSPLH
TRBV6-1	ASTASSGEYSYEQY
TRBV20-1	SARPAGSGANVLT
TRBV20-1	SARDAYNEQF
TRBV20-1	SATGKTSTDTQY
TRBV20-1	SASARLAKNIQY
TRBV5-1	ASSLAGQGLYEQY
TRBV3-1	ASSLDYGTPGGLF
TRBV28	ASSFWANGENIQY
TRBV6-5	AVSRDLGDTRY
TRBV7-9	ASKDMRGPEEQF
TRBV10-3	AITRGEANEQF
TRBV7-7	ASSLGTSGATGELF
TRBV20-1	SATAGTANSPLH
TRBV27	ASSTTGTGGLYSNQPQH
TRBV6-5	ASSYWGRDRRTYEQY
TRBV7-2	ASSFRQSSYNEQF
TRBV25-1	ASGPTDLTRQY
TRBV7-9	ASSLQGAMDEQY
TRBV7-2	ASSSVDTQY
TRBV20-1	SAREWGEKLF